The TCR beta chain described here comes from a study of blood T cell repertoires in COVID-19. Whole-study context: COVID-19 samples from acute and convalescent phases originated in the United States, Italy and Spain.

Source study methods: Estimation of nucleated cell counts relied on the amplification of reference gene primers. Using immunoSEQ multiplex PCR, the repertoire was profiled, and TCRdb retains in-frame clones only, with some absent. The D gene and trimming were derived from the DNA, and the V and J assignments and clone size from that table. The table has approximately 74,000 clones, about four fifths seen once. The clonotype comes from a woman aged 80 or over with active or convalescent COVID-19. The sequencing sample was made of peripheral blood.

The CDR3 DNA reads as TGTGCCAGCTCCCTGGGCGTCGGAGAGACCCAGTACTTC. It yields the protein CASSLGVGETQYF. V is TRBV18 and J is TRBJ2-5; the D is unclear. The length of the CDR3 is 13 residues. Germline lookup yields CDR1 KGHSH and CDR2 LQKENI. Trimming pared 6 bases from V and 4 bases from J, leaving 12 bases between.